This T cell receptor (beta chain) was documented in a study of T cell responses to AZD1222 COVID-19 vaccine. Clones were read by immunoSEQ multiplex PCR, and TCRdb kept only the in-frame ones, dropping some. Of 90,000 to 140,000 clones in the sample, 89% are singletons; the top ten hold 44%. General observations from the study: Spike-specific TCR breadth and depth both grew after two AZD1222 doses. No day 14 peak samples; only post-peak repertoires were characterized.

In the case of this clone: As yet, its antigen is unknown.

CDR1 and CDR2 from the germline V gene are SEHNR and FQNEAQ (reference sequence). V lost 5 bases and J 1 base, leaving 18 bases between the germline ends. This CDR3 region has 17 residues. The chain links TRBV7-9 to TRBJ1-5, with TRBD1 as a possible D gene (5 bases). The receptor's source is an adult who received the AZD1222 COVID-19 vaccine. Sequenced material: peripheral blood, taken 28 days after the second AZD1222 dose. The CDR3 loop is CASSRSSGPGSNQPQHF. Written as DNA, the CDR3 is TGTGCCAGCAGCCGATCCTCGGGACCTGGGAGCAATCAGCCCCAGCATTTT.